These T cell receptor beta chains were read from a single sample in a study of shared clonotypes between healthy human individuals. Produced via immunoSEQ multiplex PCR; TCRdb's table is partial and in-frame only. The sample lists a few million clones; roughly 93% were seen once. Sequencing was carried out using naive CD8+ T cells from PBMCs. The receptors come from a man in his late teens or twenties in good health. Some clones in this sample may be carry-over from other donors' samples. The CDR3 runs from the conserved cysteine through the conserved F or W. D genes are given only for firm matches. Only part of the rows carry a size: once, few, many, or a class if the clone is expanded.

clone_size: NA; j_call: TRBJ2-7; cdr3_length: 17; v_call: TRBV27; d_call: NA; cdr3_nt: TGTGCCAGCAGTTTAAAACCTAAGGAACCCTTCACCTACGAGCAGTACTTC; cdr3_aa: CASSLKPKEPFTYEQYF
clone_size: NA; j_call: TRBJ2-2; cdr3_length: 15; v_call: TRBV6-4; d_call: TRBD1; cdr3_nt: TGTGCCAGCAGCCCGGACAGGGGGAACACCGGGGAGCTGTTTTTT; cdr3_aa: CASSPDRGNTGELFF
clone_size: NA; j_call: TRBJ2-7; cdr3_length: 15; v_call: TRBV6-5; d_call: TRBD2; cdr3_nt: TGTGCCAGCAGCCTCCTAGCGGGAGGGAACTACGAGCAGTACTTC; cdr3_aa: CASSLLAGGNYEQYF
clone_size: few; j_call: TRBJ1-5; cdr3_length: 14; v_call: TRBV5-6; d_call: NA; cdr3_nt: TGTGCCAGCAGCTTGGGGACAGATAATCAGCCCCAGCATTTT; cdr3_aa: CASSLGTDNQPQHF
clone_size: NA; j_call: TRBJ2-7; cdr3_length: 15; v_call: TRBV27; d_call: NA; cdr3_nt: TGTGCCAGCAGTTTATCCCCAGGGTTCGGCGACGAGCAGTACTTC; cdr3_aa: CASSLSPGFGDEQYF
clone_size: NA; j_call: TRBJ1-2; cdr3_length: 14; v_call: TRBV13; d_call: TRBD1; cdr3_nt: TGTGCCAGCAGCTTAGGGGGACAGGGCTATGGCTACACCTTC; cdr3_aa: CASSLGGQGYGYTF
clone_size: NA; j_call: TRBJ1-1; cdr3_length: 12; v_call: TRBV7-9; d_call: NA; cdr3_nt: TGTGCCAGCAGCCCTGGTGTGCCTGAAGCTTTCTTT; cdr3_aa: CASSPGVPEAFF
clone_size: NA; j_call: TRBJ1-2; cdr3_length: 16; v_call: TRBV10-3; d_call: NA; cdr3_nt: TGTGCCATCAGTGAGTCAATTAGGGAAACTAACTATGGCTACACCTTC; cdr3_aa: CAISESIRETNYGYTF
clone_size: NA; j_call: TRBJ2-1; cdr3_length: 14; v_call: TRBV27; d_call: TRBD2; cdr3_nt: TGTGCCAGCAGTAGACTAGCGGGAGGGAATGAGCAGTTCTTC; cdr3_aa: CASSRLAGGNEQFF
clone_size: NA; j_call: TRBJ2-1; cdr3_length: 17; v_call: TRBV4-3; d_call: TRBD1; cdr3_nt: TGCGCCAGCAGCCAAGATTTCCTAACAGGGGCCGGAAATGAGCAGTTCTTC; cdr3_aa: CASSQDFLTGAGNEQFF
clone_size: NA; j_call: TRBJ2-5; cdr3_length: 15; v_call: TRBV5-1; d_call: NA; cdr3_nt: TGCGCCAGCAGCTTAAAACAGGTCTTCCAAGAGACCCAGTACTTC; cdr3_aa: CASSLKQVFQETQYF
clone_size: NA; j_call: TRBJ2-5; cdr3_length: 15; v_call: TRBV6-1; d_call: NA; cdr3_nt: TGTGCCAGCAGTGACCTAGTGGGTTACCAAGAGACCCAGTACTTC; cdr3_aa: CASSDLVGYQETQYF
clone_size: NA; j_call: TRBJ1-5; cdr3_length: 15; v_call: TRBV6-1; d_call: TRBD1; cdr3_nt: TGTGCCAGCAGAGAGGGACAGGGAACGGATCAGCCCCAGCATTTT; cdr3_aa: CASREGQGTDQPQHF
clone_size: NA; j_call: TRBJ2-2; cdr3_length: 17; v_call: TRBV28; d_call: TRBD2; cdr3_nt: TGTGCCAGCAGTTTCCCTGGACTAGCGGGACACACCGGGGAGCTGTTTTTT; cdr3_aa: CASSFPGLAGHTGELFF
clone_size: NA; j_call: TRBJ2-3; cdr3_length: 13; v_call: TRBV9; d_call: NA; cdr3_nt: TGTGCCAGCAGCGTAACCAGAGCTGATACGCAGTATTTT; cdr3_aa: CASSVTRADTQYF
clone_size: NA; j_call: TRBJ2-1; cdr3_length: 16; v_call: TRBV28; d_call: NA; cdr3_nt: TGTGCCAGCAGTTTGTCCGTGGGGGTTCCTAACAATGAGCAGTTCTTC; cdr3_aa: CASSLSVGVPNNEQFF
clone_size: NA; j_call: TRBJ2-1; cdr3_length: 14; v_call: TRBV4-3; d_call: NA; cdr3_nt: TGCGCCAGCAGCCCCGAAGGAGATGTTCTTGAGCAGTTCTTC; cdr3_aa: CASSPEGDVLEQFF
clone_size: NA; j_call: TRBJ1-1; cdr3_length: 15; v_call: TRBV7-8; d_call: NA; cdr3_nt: TGTGCCAGCAGCTTAGAGCCGGTCATGAACACTGAAGCTTTCTTT; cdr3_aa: CASSLEPVMNTEAFF
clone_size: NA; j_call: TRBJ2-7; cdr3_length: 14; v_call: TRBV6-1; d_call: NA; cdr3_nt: TGTGCCAGCAGTGAAGAGTGGTCCCTCTACGAGCAGTACTTC; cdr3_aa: CASSEEWSLYEQYF
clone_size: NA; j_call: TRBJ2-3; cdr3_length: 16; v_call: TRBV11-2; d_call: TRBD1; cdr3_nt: TGTGCCAGCAGCTTCCCCGGGACAGGGGTCACAGATACGCAGTATTTT; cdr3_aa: CASSFPGTGVTDTQYF
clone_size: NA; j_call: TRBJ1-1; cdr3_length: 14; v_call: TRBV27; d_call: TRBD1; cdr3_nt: TGTGCCAGCAGTCCCTACGATAAGGGGGCGGAAGCTTTCTTT; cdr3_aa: CASSPYDKGAEAFF
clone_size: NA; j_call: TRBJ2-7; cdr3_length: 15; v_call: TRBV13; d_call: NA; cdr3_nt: TGTGCCAGCAGCTCGAGGGGTAGCCGGGACTACGAGCAGTACTTC; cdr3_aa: CASSSRGSRDYEQYF
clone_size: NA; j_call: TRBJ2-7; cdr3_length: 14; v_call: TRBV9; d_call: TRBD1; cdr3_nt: TGTGCCAGCAGCGTGGGGACAGGTGCGTACGAGCAGTACTTC; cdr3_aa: CASSVGTGAYEQYF
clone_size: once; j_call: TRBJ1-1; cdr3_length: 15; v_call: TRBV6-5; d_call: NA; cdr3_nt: TGTGCCAGCAGTTACTGGCGGGGAATGAACACTGAAGCTTTCTTT; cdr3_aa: CASSYWRGMNTEAFF
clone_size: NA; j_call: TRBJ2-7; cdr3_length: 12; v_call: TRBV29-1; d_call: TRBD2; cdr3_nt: TGCAGCGGAGAGACTAGCGGGAGGGAGCAGTACTTC; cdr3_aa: CSGETSGREQYF
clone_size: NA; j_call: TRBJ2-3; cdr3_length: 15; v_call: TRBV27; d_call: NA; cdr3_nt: TGTGCCAGCAGTAAAACGCGGCTAGCGTTGGATACGCAGTATTTT; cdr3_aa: CASSKTRLALDTQYF
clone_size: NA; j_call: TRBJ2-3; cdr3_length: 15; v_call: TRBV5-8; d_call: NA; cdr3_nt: TGTGCCAGCAGCTTGATGCCAGGCGGCACAGATACGCAGTATTTT; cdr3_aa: CASSLMPGGTDTQYF
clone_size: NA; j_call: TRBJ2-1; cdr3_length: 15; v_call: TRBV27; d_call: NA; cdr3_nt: TGTGCCAGCACTGCACGGTTTCACCAAAACAATGAGCAGTTCTTC; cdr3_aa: CASTARFHQNNEQFF
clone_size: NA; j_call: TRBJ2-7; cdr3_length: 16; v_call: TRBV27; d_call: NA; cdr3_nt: TGTGCCAGCAGTTTATTGGCTCCCGGTTCCTCCTACGAGCAGTACTTC; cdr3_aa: CASSLLAPGSSYEQYF
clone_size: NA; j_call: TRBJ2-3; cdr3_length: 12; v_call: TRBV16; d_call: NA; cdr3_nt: TGTGCCAGCAGCGTAGTGACAGATACGCAGTATTTT; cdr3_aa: CASSVVTDTQYF
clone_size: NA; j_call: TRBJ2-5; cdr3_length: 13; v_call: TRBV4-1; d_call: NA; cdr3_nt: TGCGCCAGCAGCCACCGTAGGCAAGAGACCCAGTACTTC; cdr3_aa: CASSHRRQETQYF
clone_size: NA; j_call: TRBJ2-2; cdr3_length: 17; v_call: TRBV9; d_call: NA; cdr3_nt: TGTGCCAGCAGCGAGAGCGTCCGGGACACCGGGACCGGGGAGCTGTTTTTT; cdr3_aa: CASSESVRDTGTGELFF
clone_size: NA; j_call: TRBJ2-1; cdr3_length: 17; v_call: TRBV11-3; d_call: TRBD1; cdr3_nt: TGTGCCAGCAGCTCGTACCCGGGACAGGTGACGTACAATGAGCAGTTCTTC; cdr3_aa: CASSSYPGQVTYNEQFF
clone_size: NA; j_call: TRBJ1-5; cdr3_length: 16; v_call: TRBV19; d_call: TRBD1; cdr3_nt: TGTGCCAGTAGTAGCGAGGGACAGGGATTTCTTCAGCCCCAGCATTTT; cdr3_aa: CASSSEGQGFLQPQHF
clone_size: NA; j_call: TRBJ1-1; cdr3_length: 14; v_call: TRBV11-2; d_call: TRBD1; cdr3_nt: TGTGCCAGCAGCCCGGGACAGGGGGCTTATGAAGCTTTCTTT; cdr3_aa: CASSPGQGAYEAFF
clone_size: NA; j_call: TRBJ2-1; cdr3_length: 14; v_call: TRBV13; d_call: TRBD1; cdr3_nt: TGTGCCAGCAGCTTAGGCAGGGGGCTAGGTGAGCAGTTCTTC; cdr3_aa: CASSLGRGLGEQFF
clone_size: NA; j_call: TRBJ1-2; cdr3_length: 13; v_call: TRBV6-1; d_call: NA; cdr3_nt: TGTGCCAGCACAGGGTCAGCTAACTATGGCTACACCTTC; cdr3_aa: CASTGSANYGYTF
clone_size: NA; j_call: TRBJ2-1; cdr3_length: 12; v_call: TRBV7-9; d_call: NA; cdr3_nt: TGTGCCAGCAGCTTAGCCTCCCGTGAGCAGTTCTTC; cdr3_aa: CASSLASREQFF
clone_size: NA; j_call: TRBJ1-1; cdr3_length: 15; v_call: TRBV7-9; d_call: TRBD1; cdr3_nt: TGTGCCAGCAGCCAGCTCACAGGGGATCGGACTGAAGCTTTCTTT; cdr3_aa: CASSQLTGDRTEAFF
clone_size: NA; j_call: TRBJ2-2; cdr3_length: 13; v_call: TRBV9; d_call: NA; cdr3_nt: TGTGCCAGCAGCGTCTACGACACCGGGGAGCTGTTTTTT; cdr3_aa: CASSVYDTGELFF
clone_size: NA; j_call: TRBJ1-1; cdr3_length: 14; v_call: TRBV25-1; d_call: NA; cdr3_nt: TGTGCCAGCTCCCCAGGGGCAGGTCGCACTGAAGCTTTCTTT; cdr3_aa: CASSPGAGRTEAFF
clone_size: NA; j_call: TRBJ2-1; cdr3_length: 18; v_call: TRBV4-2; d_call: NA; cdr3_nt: TGTGCCAGCAGCCAAGATTATTATCCGGCGTTGGGATACAATGAGCAGTTCTTC; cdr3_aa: CASSQDYYPALGYNEQFF
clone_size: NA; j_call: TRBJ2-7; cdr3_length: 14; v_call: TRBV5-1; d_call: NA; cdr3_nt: TGCGCCAGCAGCTTGGACGGGTTGTGGTACGAGCAGTACTTC; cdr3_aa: CASSLDGLWYEQYF
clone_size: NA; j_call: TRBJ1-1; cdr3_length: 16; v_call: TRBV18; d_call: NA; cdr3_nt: TGTGCCAGCTCACCGTCCGACGGACAGCTGAACACTGAAGCTTTCTTT; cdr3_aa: CASSPSDGQLNTEAFF
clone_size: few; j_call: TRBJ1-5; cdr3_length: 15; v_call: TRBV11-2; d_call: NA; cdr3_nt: TGTGCCAGCAGTCTGGAGGGTAAAAGCAATCAGCCCCAGCATTTT; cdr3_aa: CASSLEGKSNQPQHF
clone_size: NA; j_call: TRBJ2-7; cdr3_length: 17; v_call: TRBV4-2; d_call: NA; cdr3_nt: TGTGCCAGCAGCCAAGATCACGGGGGGACATCTTTTTACGAGCAGTACTTC; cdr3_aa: CASSQDHGGTSFYEQYF
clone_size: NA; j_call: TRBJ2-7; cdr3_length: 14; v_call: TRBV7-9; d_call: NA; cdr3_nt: TGTGCCAGCAGCTTAGTCGCGACGGATTACGAGCAGTACTTC; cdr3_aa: CASSLVATDYEQYF
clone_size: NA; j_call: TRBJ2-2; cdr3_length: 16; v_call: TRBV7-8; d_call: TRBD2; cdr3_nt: TGTGCCAGCAGCCGCTTAGCGGGAGGGCCGGCCGGGGAGCTGTTTTTT; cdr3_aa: CASSRLAGGPAGELFF
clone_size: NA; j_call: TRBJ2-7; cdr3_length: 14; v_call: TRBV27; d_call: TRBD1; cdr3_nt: TGTGCCAGCAGTTGGACAGGGGGCTTCGACGAGCAGTACTTC; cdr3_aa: CASSWTGGFDEQYF
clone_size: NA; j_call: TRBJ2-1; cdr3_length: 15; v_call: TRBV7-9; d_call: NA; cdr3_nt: TGTGCCAGCAGCTTAGTTGCCGACGGGAGCAATGAGCAGTTCTTC; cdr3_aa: CASSLVADGSNEQFF
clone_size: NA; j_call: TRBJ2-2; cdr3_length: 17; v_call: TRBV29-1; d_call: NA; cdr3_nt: TGCAGCGTTGTAATATTTGACGGACATTCGAACACCGGGGAGCTGTTTTTT; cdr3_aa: CSVVIFDGHSNTGELFF
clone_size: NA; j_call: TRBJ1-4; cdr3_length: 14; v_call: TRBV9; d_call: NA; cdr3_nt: TGTGCCAGCAGCGCCCCAGGGGCAAATGAAAAACTGTTTTTT; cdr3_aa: CASSAPGANEKLFF
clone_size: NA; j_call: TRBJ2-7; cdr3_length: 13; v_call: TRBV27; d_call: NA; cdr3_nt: TGTGCCAGCAGACAAGCGGATGCCTACGAGCAGTACTTC; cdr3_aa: CASRQADAYEQYF